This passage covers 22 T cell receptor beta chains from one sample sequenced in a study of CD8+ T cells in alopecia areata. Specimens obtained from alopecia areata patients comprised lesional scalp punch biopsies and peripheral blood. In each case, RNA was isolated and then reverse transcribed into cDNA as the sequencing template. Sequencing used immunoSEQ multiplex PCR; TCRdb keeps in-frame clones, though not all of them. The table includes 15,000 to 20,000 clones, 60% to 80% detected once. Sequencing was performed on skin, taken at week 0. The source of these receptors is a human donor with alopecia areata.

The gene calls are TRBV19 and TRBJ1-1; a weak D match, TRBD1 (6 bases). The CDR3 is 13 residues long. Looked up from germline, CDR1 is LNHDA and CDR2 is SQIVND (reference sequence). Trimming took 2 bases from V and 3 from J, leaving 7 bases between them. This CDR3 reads CASSIKGDTEAFF. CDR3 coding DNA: TGTGCCAGTAGTATAAAGGGGGACACTGAAGCTTTCTTT.

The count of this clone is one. CDR3: CSVEGEGIGAFF. The CDR3 bases are TGCAGCGTTGAAGGAGAGGGAATAGGAGCTTTCTTT. This chain connects TRBV29-1 to TRBJ1-1; the D is unclear. Trimming removed 1 base from V and 10 bases from J, with 13 bases in between. Germline lookup yields CDR1 SQVTM and CDR2 ANQGSEA. The CDR3 length is 12 residues.

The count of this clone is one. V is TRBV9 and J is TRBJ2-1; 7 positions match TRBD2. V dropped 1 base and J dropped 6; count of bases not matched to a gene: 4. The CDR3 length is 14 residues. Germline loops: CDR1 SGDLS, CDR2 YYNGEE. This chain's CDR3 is CASSVTGGGNEQFF. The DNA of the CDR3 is TGTGCCAGCAGCGTAACGGGAGGAGGCAATGAGCAGTTCTTC.

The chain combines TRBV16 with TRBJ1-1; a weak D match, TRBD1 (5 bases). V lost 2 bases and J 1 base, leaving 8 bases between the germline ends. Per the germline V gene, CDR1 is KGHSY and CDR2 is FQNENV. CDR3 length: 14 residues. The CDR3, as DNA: TGTGCCAGCAGCCAAGGTGGGGGGAACACTGAAGCTTTCTTT. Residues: CASSQGGGNTEAFF.

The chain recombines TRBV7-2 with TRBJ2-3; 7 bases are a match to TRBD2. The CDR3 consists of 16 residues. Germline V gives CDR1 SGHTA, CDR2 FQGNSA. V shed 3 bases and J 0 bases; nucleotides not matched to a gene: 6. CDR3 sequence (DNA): TGTGCCAGCAGCTTGTGGGCGGGGGTGAGCACAGATACGCAGTATTTT. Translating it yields CASSLWAGVSTDTQYF. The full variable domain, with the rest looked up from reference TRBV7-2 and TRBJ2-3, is GAGVSQSPSNKVTEKGKDVELRCDPISGHTALYWYRQSLGQGLEFLIYFQGNSAPDKSGLPSDRFSAERTGGSVSTLTIQRTQQEDSAVYLCASSLWAGVSTDTQYFGPGTRLTVL.

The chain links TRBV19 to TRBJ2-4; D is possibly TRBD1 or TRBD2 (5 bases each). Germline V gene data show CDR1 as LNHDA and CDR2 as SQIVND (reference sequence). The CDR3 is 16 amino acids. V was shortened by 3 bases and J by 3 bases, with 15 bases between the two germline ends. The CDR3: CASSISGQLGKNIQYF. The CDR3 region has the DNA TGTGCCAGTAGTATCTCGGGGCAGCTAGGCAAAAACATTCAGTACTTC.

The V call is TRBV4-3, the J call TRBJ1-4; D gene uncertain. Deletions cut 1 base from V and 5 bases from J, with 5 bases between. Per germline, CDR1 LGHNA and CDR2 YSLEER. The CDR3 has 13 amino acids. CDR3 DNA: TGCGCCAGCAGCCAAGTCCCGAATGAAAAACTGTTTTTT. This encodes CASSQVPNEKLFF.

CDR3: CASSLMGQGAWGYTF. CDR3 coding DNA: TGTGCCAGCAGCTTAATGGGACAGGGGGCTTGGGGCTACACCTTC. This chain connects TRBV7-9 to TRBJ1-2, with 12 bases identical to TRBD1. This CDR3 contains 15 residues. The V and J ends lost 2 bases and 8 bases, in that order; junction bases with no gene match: 6. The germline gives CDR1 SEHNR, CDR2 FQNEAQ (reference sequence).

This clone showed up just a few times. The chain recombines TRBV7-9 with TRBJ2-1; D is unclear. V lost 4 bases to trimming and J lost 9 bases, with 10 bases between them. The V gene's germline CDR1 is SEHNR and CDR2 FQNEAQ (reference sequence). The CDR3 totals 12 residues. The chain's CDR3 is CASSSNPSEQFF. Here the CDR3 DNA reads TGTGCCAGCAGCTCAAACCCCAGTGAGCAGTTCTTC.

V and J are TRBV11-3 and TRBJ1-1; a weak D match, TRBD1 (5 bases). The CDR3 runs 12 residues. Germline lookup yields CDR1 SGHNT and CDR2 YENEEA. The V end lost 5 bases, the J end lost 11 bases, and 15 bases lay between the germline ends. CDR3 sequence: CASSPDRLRAFF. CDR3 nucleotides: TGTGCCAGCAGCCCAGACAGATTACGGGCTTTCTTT.

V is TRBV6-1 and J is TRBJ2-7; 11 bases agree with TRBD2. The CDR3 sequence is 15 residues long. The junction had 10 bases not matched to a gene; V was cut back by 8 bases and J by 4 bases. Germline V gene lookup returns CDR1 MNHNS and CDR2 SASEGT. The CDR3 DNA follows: TGTGCCAGCCGGAGGGAGACTAGCGGGGTATACGAGCAGTACTTC. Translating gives CASRRETSGVYEQYF.

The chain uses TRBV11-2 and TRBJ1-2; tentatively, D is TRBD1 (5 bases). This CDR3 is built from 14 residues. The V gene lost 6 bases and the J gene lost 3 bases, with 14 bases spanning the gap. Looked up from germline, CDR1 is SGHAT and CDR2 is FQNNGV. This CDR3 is CASRASGGHYGYTF. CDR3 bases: TGTGCCAGCAGGGCATCGGGGGGACACTATGGCTACACCTTC.

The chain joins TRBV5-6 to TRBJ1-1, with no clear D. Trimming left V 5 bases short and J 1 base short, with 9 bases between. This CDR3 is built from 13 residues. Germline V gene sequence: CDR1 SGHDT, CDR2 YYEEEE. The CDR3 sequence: CASRSLGNTEAFF. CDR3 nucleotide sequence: TGTGCCAGCAGGAGTCTAGGGAACACTGAAGCTTTCTTT. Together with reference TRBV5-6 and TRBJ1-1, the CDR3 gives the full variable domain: DAGVTQSPTHLIKTRGQQVTLRCSPKSGHDTVSWYQQALGQGPQFIFQYYEEEERQRGNFPDRFSGHQFPNYSSELNVNALLLGDSALYLCASRSLGNTEAFFGQGTRLTVV.

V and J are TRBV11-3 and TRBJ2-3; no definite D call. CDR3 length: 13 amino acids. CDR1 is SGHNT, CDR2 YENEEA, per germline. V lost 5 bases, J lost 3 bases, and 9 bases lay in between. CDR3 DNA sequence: TGTGCCAGCAGCCTCCCCCGAACAGATACGCAGTATTTT. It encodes CASSLPRTDTQYF. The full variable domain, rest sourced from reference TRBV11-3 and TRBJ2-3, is EAGVVQSPRYKIIEKKQPVAFWCNPISGHNTLYWYLQNLGQGPELLIRYENEEAVDDSQLPKDRFSAERLKGVDSTLKIQPAELGDSAVYLCASSLPRTDTQYFGPGTRLTVL.

CDR3 in amino acids: CASSFGQGWTEAFF. CDR3 nucleotide sequence: TGCGCCAGCAGCTTTGGACAGGGGTGGACTGAAGCTTTCTTT. The chain joins TRBV5-1 to TRBJ1-1; TRBD1 aligns across 9 bases. The CDR3 runs to 14 residues. V gave up 2 bases and J gave up 5 bases; unmatched junction bases: 4. Looked up from germline, CDR1 is SGHRS and CDR2 is YFSETQ.

CDR3 sequence reads: CASSQPGRSYNEQFF. The CDR3, as DNA: TGCGCCAGCAGCCAGCCCGGCCGCTCCTACAATGAGCAGTTCTTC. The V and J genes are TRBV4-3 and TRBJ2-1; no clear D. V lost 3 bases and J lost 0, with 9 bases in between. CDR3 length: 15 residues. CDR1 LGHNA and CDR2 YSLEER come from the germline V gene.

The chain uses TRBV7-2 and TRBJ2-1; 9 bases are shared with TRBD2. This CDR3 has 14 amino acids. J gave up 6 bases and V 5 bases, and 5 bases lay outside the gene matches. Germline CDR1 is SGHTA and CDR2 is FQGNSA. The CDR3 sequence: CASSRLAEANEQFF. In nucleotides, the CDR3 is TGTGCCAGCAGCCGACTAGCGGAAGCCAATGAGCAGTTCTTC.

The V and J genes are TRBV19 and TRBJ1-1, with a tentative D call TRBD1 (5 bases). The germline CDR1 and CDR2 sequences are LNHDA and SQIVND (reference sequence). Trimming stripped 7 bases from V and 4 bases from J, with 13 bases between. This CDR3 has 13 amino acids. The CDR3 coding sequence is TGTGCCAGTACCACGCAGGGTTTCACTGAAGCTTTCTTT. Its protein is CASTTQGFTEAFF.

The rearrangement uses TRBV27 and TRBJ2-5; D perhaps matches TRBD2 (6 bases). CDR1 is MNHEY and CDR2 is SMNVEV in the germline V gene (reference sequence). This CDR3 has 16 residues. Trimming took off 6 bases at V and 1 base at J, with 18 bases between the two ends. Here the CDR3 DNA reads TGTGCCAGCAGCCTTTTCCTGGGGGGAGCCCAAGAGACCCAGTACTTC. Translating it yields CASSLFLGGAQETQYF.

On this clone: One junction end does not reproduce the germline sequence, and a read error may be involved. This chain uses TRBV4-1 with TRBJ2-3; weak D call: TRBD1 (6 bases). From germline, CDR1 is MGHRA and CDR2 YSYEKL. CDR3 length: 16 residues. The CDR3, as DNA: TGTGCCAGCAGCCAAGAGGGGGTCGCCCCCACAGATACGCAGTATTTT. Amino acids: CASSQEGVAPTDTQYF.

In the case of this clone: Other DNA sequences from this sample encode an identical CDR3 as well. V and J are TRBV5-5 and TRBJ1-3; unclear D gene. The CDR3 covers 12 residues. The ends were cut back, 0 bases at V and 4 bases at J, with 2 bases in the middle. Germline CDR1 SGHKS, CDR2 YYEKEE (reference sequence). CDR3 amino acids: CASSLEGNTIYF. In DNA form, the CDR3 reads TGTGCCAGCAGCTTGGAGGGAAACACCATATATTTT. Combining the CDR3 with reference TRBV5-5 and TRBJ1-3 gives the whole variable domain DAGVTQSPTHLIKTRGQQVTLRCSPISGHKSVSWYQQVLGQGPQFIFQYYEKEERGRGNFPDRFSARQFPNYSSELNVNALLLGDSALYLCASSLEGNTIYFGEGSWLTVV.

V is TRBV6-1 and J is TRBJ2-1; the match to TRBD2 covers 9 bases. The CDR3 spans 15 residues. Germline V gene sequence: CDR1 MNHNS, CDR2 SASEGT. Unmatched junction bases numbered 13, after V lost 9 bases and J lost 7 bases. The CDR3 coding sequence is TGTGCCAGTAAGAAAGCGGGGGGCCATAGGAATGAGCAGTTCTTC. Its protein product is CASKKAGGHRNEQFF.